A single T cell receptor (beta chain) is shown here with its context. Its antigen is unknown. Base qualities are missing; no much larger clone stands one base away. Library preparation used the immunoSEQ multiplex PCR assay. The source is immuneACCESS, and TCRdb retained only in-frame sequences with V and J called. Part of the clones is not carried over; for the studies checked, unresolved V genes explain less than half of this, and the remainder is unexplained. The sample yields roughly 69,000 clones; roughly 93% were counted once. The top ten hold approximately 1.4% of the sample. The data were obtained in a study of T cell changes during pregnancy in multiple sclerosis (dated by TCRdb to about 2019). Notes on the research overall: In women with multiple sclerosis, the researchers looked at how the T cell repertoire shifted as pregnancy progressed.

Including cysteine and phenylalanine, the CDR3 has 15 amino acids. Only the CDR3 DNA stays, 45 bases, in frame from base 1. V loses 5 bases, J loses 5 bases, and the germline ends lie 16 bases apart. The CDR1 and CDR2 encoded by the germline V gene are SGHNT and YENEEA. The sample was peripheral blood, taken in the third trimester of pregnancy. The sequence was collected from a female donor with multiple sclerosis, enrolled in a pregnancy study. The chain is assembled from TRBV11-3 and TRBJ2-1; tentative D gene TRBD1, with 5 bases matching. CDR3 protein: CASSPRVGLNNEQFF. The DNA sequence is given as TGTGCCAGCAGCCCCCGAGTGGGGCTTAACAATGAGCAGTTCTTC.